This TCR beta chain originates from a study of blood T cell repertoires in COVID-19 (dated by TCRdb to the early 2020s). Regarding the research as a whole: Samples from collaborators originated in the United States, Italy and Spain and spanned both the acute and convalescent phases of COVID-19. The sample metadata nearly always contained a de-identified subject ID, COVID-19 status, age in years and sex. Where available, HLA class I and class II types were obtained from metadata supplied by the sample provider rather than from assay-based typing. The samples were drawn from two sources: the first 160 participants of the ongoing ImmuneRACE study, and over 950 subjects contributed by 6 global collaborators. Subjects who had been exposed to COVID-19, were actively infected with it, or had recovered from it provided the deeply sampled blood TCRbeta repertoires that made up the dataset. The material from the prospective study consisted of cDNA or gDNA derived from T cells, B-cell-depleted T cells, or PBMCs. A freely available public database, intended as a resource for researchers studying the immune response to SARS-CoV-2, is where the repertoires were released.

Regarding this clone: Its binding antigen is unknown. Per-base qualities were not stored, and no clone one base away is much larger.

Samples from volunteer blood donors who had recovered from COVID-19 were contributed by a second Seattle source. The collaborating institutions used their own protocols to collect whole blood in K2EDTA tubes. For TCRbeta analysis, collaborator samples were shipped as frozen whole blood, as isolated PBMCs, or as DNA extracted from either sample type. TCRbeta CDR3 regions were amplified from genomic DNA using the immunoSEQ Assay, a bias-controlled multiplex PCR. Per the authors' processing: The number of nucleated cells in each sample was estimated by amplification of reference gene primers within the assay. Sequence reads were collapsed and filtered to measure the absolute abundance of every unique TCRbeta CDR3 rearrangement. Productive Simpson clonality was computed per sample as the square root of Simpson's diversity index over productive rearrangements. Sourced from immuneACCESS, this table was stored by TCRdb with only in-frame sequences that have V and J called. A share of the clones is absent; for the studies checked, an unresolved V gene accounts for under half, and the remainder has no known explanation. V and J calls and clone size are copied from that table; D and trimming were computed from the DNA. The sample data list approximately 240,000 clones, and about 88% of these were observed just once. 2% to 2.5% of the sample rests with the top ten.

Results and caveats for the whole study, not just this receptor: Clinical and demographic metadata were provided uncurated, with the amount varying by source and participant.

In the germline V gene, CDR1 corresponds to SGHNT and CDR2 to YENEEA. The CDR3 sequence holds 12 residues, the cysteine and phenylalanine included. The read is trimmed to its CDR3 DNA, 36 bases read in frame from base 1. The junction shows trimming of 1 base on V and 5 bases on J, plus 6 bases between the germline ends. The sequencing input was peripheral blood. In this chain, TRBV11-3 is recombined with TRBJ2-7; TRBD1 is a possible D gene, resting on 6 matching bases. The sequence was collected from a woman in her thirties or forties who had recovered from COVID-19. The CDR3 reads CASSLGGHEQYF. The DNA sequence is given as TGTGCCAGCAGCTTAGGGGGGCACGAGCAGTACTTC.